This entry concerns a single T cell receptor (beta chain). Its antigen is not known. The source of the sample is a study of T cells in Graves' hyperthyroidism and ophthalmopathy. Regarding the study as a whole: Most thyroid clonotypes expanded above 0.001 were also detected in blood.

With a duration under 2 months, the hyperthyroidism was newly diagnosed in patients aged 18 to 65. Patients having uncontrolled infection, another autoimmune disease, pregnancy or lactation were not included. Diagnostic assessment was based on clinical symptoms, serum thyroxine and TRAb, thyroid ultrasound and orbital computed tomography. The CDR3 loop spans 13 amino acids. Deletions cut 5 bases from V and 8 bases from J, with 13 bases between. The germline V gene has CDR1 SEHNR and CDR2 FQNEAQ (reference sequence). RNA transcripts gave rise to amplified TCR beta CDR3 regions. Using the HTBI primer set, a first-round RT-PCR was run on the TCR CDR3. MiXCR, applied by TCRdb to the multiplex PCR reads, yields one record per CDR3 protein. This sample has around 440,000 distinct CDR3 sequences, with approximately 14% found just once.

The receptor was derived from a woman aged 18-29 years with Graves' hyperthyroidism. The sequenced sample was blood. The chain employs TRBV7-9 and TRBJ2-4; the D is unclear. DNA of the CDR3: TGTGCCAGCAGCGTGTGTATTGGGGACATTCAGTACTTC. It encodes CASSVCIGDIQYF.